The rows below give T cell receptor beta chains drawn from one sample of a study of post-analysis software for immune sequencing data. TCRdb used MiXCR to reprocess the PCR reads, holding one entry per CDR3 protein. The data contain around 400,000 distinct CDR3 sequences, less than 40% of them singletons. The sequenced material came from blood. The source is a girl aged 2 to 9 with multiple sclerosis. Both conserved end residues are part of each CDR3. Each record gives: V gene, D gene, J gene, clone size, CDR3 length, CDR3 DNA, CDR3 protein. D genes are given only for firm matches. Clone size is given for some rows only: seen once, a few or many times, or a class if the clone is expanded.

V gene: TRBV6-6; D gene: TRBD1; J gene: TRBJ2-1; clone size: few; CDR3 length: 15; CDR3 DNA: TGTGCCAGCAGTCTCGACAGGGCGTCCTACAATGAGCAGTTCTTC; CDR3 protein: CASSLDRASYNEQFF
V gene: TRBV6-5; D gene: TRBD1; J gene: TRBJ2-7; clone size: few; CDR3 length: 15; CDR3 DNA: TGTGCCAGCAGTTACCACGGGACAGTAGGGTACGAGCAGTACTTC; CDR3 protein: CASSYHGTVGYEQYF
V gene: TRBV5-1; D gene: .; J gene: TRBJ1-1; clone size: few; CDR3 length: 15; CDR3 DNA: TGCGCCAGCAGCTTCTCGGGAGCTGGGAACACTGAAGCTTTCTTT; CDR3 protein: CASSFSGAGNTEAFF
V gene: TRBV6-1; D gene: .; J gene: TRBJ2-1; clone size: few; CDR3 length: 14; CDR3 DNA: TGTGCCAGCAGTGAATTGAACACACAAAATGAGCAGTTCTTC; CDR3 protein: CASSELNTQNEQFF
V gene: TRBV3-1; D gene: .; J gene: TRBJ1-2; clone size: .; CDR3 length: 12; CDR3 DNA: TGTGCCAGCAACCAGGCGTACTATGGCTACACCTTC; CDR3 protein: CASNQAYYGYTF
V gene: TRBV20-1; D gene: .; J gene: TRBJ1-6; clone size: .; CDR3 length: 15; CDR3 DNA: TGCAGTGTAGGAGGCAGGGGCCCCTTAGATTCACCCCTCCACTTT; CDR3 protein: CSVGGRGPLDSPLHF
V gene: TRBV11-2; D gene: .; J gene: TRBJ2-7; clone size: few; CDR3 length: 15; CDR3 DNA: TGTGCCAGCAGCTTAGACCAGGTCAGGTCCTACGAGCAGTACTTC; CDR3 protein: CASSLDQVRSYEQYF
V gene: TRBV6-1; D gene: .; J gene: TRBJ1-2; clone size: few; CDR3 length: 12; CDR3 DNA: TGTGCCAGCAGTGATACAGGTCGTGGCTACACCTTC; CDR3 protein: CASSDTGRGYTF
V gene: TRBV10-3; D gene: .; J gene: TRBJ1-5; clone size: few; CDR3 length: 13; CDR3 DNA: TGTGCCATCAGTGTAGACAGCCTACAGCCCCAGCATTTT; CDR3 protein: CAISVDSLQPQHF
V gene: TRBV7-2; D gene: TRBD2; J gene: TRBJ2-3; clone size: many; CDR3 length: 12; CDR3 DNA: TGTGCCAGCAGCTCTAGCGGGGATACGCAGTATTTT; CDR3 protein: CASSSSGDTQYF
V gene: TRBV6-5; D gene: .; J gene: TRBJ2-5; clone size: .; CDR3 length: 12; CDR3 DNA: TGTGCCAGCAGCGTCGACCAAGAGACCCAGTACTTC; CDR3 protein: CASSVDQETQYF
V gene: TRBV28; D gene: .; J gene: TRBJ2-7; clone size: few; CDR3 length: 13; CDR3 DNA: TGTGCCAGCAGCCAATCCCCAACCTACGAGCAGTACTTC; CDR3 protein: CASSQSPTYEQYF
V gene: TRBV4-1; D gene: TRBD1; J gene: TRBJ2-7; clone size: few; CDR3 length: 15; CDR3 DNA: TGCGCCAGCAGCCATGCACAGGGGGCCCCCTACGAGCAGTACTTC; CDR3 protein: CASSHAQGAPYEQYF
V gene: TRBV29-1; D gene: .; J gene: TRBJ2-7; clone size: .; CDR3 length: 13; CDR3 DNA: TGCAGCGTTCGTCAGTTTAAGACCTACGAGCAGTACTTC; CDR3 protein: CSVRQFKTYEQYF
V gene: TRBV21-1; D gene: .; J gene: TRBJ1-1; clone size: few; CDR3 length: 15; CDR3 DNA: TGTGCCAGCAGCAAAGGTATAGGGATGAACACTGAAGCTTTCTTT; CDR3 protein: CASSKGIGMNTEAFF
V gene: TRBV15; D gene: .; J gene: TRBJ2-3; clone size: .; CDR3 length: 13; CDR3 DNA: TGTGCCACCAGCAGAGATAATCGGGATACGCAGTATTTT; CDR3 protein: CATSRDNRDTQYF
V gene: TRBV2; D gene: .; J gene: TRBJ1-2; clone size: .; CDR3 length: 11; CDR3 DNA: TGTGCCAGCAGTGTGGGTAGCCGGGACACCTTC; CDR3 protein: CASSVGSRDTF
V gene: TRBV6-5; D gene: TRBD1; J gene: TRBJ1-1; clone size: .; CDR3 length: 15; CDR3 DNA: TGTGCCAGCAGATCCGACAGGGCGACGAACACTGAAGCTTTCTTT; CDR3 protein: CASRSDRATNTEAFF
V gene: TRBV10-3; D gene: TRBD1; J gene: TRBJ1-3; clone size: .; CDR3 length: 14; CDR3 DNA: TGTGTCATCAGGGACAGTTACTCTGGAAACACCATATATTTT; CDR3 protein: CVIRDSYSGNTIYF
V gene: TRBV7-4; D gene: TRBD2; J gene: TRBJ2-1; clone size: .; CDR3 length: 18; CDR3 DNA: TGTGCCAGCAGCTTGCGTCCCGGGACTAGCGGGGGCTACAATGAGCAGTTCTTC; CDR3 protein: CASSLRPGTSGGYNEQFF
V gene: TRBV4-2; D gene: TRBD2; J gene: TRBJ2-7; clone size: few; CDR3 length: 16; CDR3 DNA: TGTGCCAGCAGCCAACACCCGGGAGGGACCGCCTACGAGCAGTACTTC; CDR3 protein: CASSQHPGGTAYEQYF
V gene: TRBV12-3/TRBV12-4; D gene: .; J gene: TRBJ1-5; clone size: .; CDR3 length: 12; CDR3 DNA: TGTGCCAGCAGTTTTTCAGATCAGCCCCAGCATTTT; CDR3 protein: CASSFSDQPQHF
V gene: TRBV29-1; D gene: .; J gene: TRBJ1-5; clone size: .; CDR3 length: 12; CDR3 DNA: TGCAGCGTCCTCGACAGTGATCAACCCCAGCATTTT; CDR3 protein: CSVLDSDQPQHF
V gene: TRBV6-2/TRBV6-3; D gene: .; J gene: TRBJ2-7; clone size: few; CDR3 length: 13; CDR3 DNA: TGTGCCAGCAGTTACGGGCTTCTTCTCGAGCAGTACTTC; CDR3 protein: CASSYGLLLEQYF
V gene: TRBV5-1; D gene: TRBD2; J gene: TRBJ2-7; clone size: few; CDR3 length: 16; CDR3 DNA: TGCGCCAGCAGCGTGGCCTTAGCGGGGGCCGTATACGAGCAGTACTTC; CDR3 protein: CASSVALAGAVYEQYF
V gene: TRBV7-2; D gene: TRBD2; J gene: TRBJ2-7; clone size: .; CDR3 length: 16; CDR3 DNA: TGTGCCAGCAGCTTGCCGGGAGGGCCCCCCTCCTACGAGCAGTACTTC; CDR3 protein: CASSLPGGPPSYEQYF
V gene: TRBV5-4; D gene: .; J gene: TRBJ2-1; clone size: few; CDR3 length: 15; CDR3 DNA: TGTGCCAGCAGCTTGGTCATCAGCTCCTACAATGAGCAGTTCTTC; CDR3 protein: CASSLVISSYNEQFF
V gene: TRBV7-3; D gene: .; J gene: TRBJ2-4; clone size: .; CDR3 length: 18; CDR3 DNA: TGTGCCAGCAGCTTACAACCACCAGGGTATGGCATCGGGAACATTCAGTACTTC; CDR3 protein: CASSLQPPGYGIGNIQYF
V gene: TRBV5-1; D gene: TRBD2; J gene: TRBJ2-5; clone size: .; CDR3 length: 20; CDR3 DNA: TGCGCCAGCAGCTTGGCCGGGACTAGCGGGGGGCCCTGGTACCAAGAGACCCAGTACTTC; CDR3 protein: CASSLAGTSGGPWYQETQYF
V gene: TRBV12-3/TRBV12-4; D gene: .; J gene: TRBJ1-1; clone size: .; CDR3 length: 12; CDR3 DNA: TGTGCCAGCAGTTGGACGGGCACTGAAGCTTTCTTT; CDR3 protein: CASSWTGTEAFF
V gene: TRBV27; D gene: .; J gene: TRBJ2-7; clone size: .; CDR3 length: 13; CDR3 DNA: TGTGCCAGCAGTTTGGGACCAGCGGCCGAGCAGTACTTC; CDR3 protein: CASSLGPAAEQYF
V gene: TRBV9; D gene: .; J gene: TRBJ2-3; clone size: few; CDR3 length: 14; CDR3 DNA: TGTGCCAGCAGCGTCCTGACTAGTGCAGATACGCAGTATTTT; CDR3 protein: CASSVLTSADTQYF
V gene: TRBV7-2; D gene: .; J gene: TRBJ2-1; clone size: .; CDR3 length: 15; CDR3 DNA: TGTGCCAGCAGCCCCAAGGGCAGGGTACGAAGTGAGCAGTTCTTC; CDR3 protein: CASSPKGRVRSEQFF
V gene: TRBV29-1; D gene: TRBD1; J gene: TRBJ2-5; clone size: many; CDR3 length: 14; CDR3 DNA: TGCAGCACCGACACTACAGGGGCAGGGGAGACCCAGTACTTC; CDR3 protein: CSTDTTGAGETQYF
V gene: TRBV5-1; D gene: .; J gene: TRBJ2-5; clone size: few; CDR3 length: 14; CDR3 DNA: TGCGCCAGCAGCCTTGGGACACCTCAAGAGACCCAGTACTTC; CDR3 protein: CASSLGTPQETQYF
V gene: TRBV11-2; D gene: .; J gene: TRBJ2-3; clone size: few; CDR3 length: 16; CDR3 DNA: TGTGCCAGCAGCTTATGGGCAGGGGAGGACACAGATACGCAGTATTTT; CDR3 protein: CASSLWAGEDTDTQYF
V gene: TRBV6-6; D gene: .; J gene: TRBJ2-5; clone size: .; CDR3 length: 13; CDR3 DNA: TGTGCCAGCAGGGCGGCGGTACAAGAGACCCAGTACTTC; CDR3 protein: CASRAAVQETQYF
V gene: TRBV18; D gene: TRBD2; J gene: TRBJ2-7; clone size: .; CDR3 length: 16; CDR3 DNA: TGTGCCAGCTCACAAGGGACTAGCGGGAGGGCCCACGAGCAGTACTTC; CDR3 protein: CASSQGTSGRAHEQYF
V gene: TRBV18; D gene: .; J gene: TRBJ1-5; clone size: .; CDR3 length: 17; CDR3 DNA: TGTGCCAGCTCACCACCAGAATCGATACAGGGAAAGCAGCCCCAGCATTTT; CDR3 protein: CASSPPESIQGKQPQHF
V gene: TRBV6-6; D gene: TRBD2; J gene: TRBJ2-3; clone size: once; CDR3 length: 15; CDR3 DNA: TGTGCCGGCTCGACAGTTCTTACTAGCGTAGATACGCAGTATTTT; CDR3 protein: CAGSTVLTSVDTQYF
V gene: TRBV7-8; D gene: TRBD1; J gene: TRBJ1-5; clone size: .; CDR3 length: 16; CDR3 DNA: TGTGCCAGCAGCTCGGACAGGGCCTTTGGCAATCAGCCCCAGCATTTT; CDR3 protein: CASSSDRAFGNQPQHF